This T cell receptor (beta chain) was recovered during a study of blood T cell repertoires in COVID-19. For the study at large: The samples span acute and convalescent COVID-19 from the United States, Italy and Spain. T cells, B-cell-depleted T cells, or PBMCs provided the cDNA or gDNA that served as material.

The CDR3 has 18 residues. In germline, CDR1 is LGHNT, CDR2 FRNRAP. V lost 7 bases to trimming and J lost 0 bases, with 22 bases between them. In the original workflow: Estimation of nucleated cell counts relied on the amplification of reference gene primers. The data were produced by immunoSEQ multiplex PCR, yet TCRdb's version contains in-frame clones alone and is incomplete. For V, J and clone size, that table is used; D and trimming come from the DNA. The data contain about 350,000 clones, around 87% of them singletons. Two negative PCRs, clearance, or symptom resolution had been documented for recovered Cohort 3 donors.

This TCR was sampled from a woman in her thirties who had recovered from COVID-19. The chain has TRBV12-5 and TRBJ2-1; D gene unclear. Sample: PBMCs or T cells enriched from blood (not recorded which). CDR3 coding DNA: TGTGCTAGTGTAGGTAGCCGCATCGATCTGAGCTCCTACAATGAGCAGTTCTTC. Its protein product is CASVGSRIDLSSYNEQFF.